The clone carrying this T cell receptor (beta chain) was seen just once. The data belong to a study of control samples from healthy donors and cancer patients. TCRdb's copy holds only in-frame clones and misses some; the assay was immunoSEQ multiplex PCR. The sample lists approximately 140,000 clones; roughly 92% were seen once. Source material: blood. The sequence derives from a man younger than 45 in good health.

In nucleotides, the CDR3 is TGTGCCAGCAGGGGGGACGGCATAAACACTGAAGCTTTCTTT. Translating gives CASRGDGINTEAFF. The chain recombines TRBV6-5 with TRBJ1-1, with D perhaps TRBD1 (5 bases). CDR3 length equals 14 residues. The germline V and J ends were trimmed by 6 bases and 2 bases, with 13 bases remaining between them. Germline assignment: CDR1 MNHEY and CDR2 SVGAGI.